A selection of T cell receptor beta chains follows, all from one sample in a study of vaccination effects on CD4 cells after COVID-19. Using immunoSEQ multiplex PCR, the repertoire was profiled, and TCRdb retains in-frame clones only, with some absent. The table includes tens of thousands of clones, roughly 80% detected once. These receptors have no identified antigens. The sequenced sample was CD4+ T cells from PBMCs cultured without peptide, obtained before COVID-19 vaccination. All receptors come from a human donor who received a COVID-19 vaccine. Both conserved end residues are part of each CDR3. Fields, in order: V gene, J gene, CDR3 protein.

TRBV6-5	TRBJ2-1	CASSYTAPLYNEQFF
TRBV6-5	TRBJ1-2	CASRLTGGRSGYTF
TRBV18	TRBJ2-2	CASSRDRPGVLFF
TRBV6-5	TRBJ1-2	CASSYDRGPLYYGYTF
TRBV30	TRBJ1-6	CAWSVEGYSSPLHF
TRBV6-1	TRBJ1-1	CASSEFHGRTTEAFF
TRBV28	TRBJ1-2	CASSLTGDFYGYTF
TRBV14	TRBJ2-5	CASSGGTLRQETQYF
TRBV24-1	TRBJ2-1	CATSDPGTGPNEQFF
TRBV9	TRBJ1-1	CASSVAPNTEAFF
TRBV5-1	TRBJ2-5	CASSLPTQLQETQYF
TRBV2	TRBJ2-1	CASSVKRKSYNEQFF
TRBV2	TRBJ2-3	CASSGGQGQADTQYF
TRBV7-8	TRBJ2-3	CASSLEWADTQYF
TRBV30	TRBJ1-3	CAWRNRDTGNTIYF
TRBV7-3	TRBJ2-2	CASSLTATGGELFF
TRBV5-1	TRBJ1-3	CASSLDPGGNTIYF
TRBV5-1	TRBJ2-3	CASSWTNTDTQYF
TRBV5-1	TRBJ1-3	CASSSWTGRTNTIYF
TRBV11-2	TRBJ2-5	CASSQDREGKTQYF
TRBV5-1	TRBJ2-2	CASSLEPASNTGELFF
TRBV28	TRBJ1-5	CASSLGPQPQHF